This TCR beta chain was sequenced during a study of Ad26.COV2.S vaccination and SARS-CoV-2 variants. Study-wide background: By the intramuscular route, Ad26.COV2.S was given once, or twice 56 days apart. Study-wide results and caveats: Analyses that measured TCR breadth and depth may have underestimated total T cell responses.

V was clipped by 2 bases and J by 7 bases, with 20 bases between them. Germline lookup yields CDR1 SGHTA and CDR2 FQGNSA. The CDR3 runs 17 residues. This sample's treatment: roughly 18 received Ad26.COV2.S at low or high dose, single or two shots; about 5 received placebo; per-sample allocation not given. Collection of the samples took place on day 63 after the first injection of vaccine or placebo. An Ad26 vector was used to express Wuhan-strain SARS-CoV-2 spike as the vaccine. On this clone: Its antigen is not known.

Only in-frame clones appear in the TCRdb table, and some are missing; sequencing was by immunoSEQ multiplex PCR. The sample lists over 400,000 clones; around 92% were seen once. The specimen comprised peripheral blood, sampled in a trial of Ad26.COV2.S vaccine versus placebo. The V gene is TRBV7-2, the J gene TRBJ1-4; TRBD1 might be the D (5 bases). The source of this sequence is a person between 18 and 65 years old who received the Ad26.COV2.S COVID-19 vaccine or a placebo. Written as DNA, the CDR3 is TGTGCCAGCAGCTTAAATGGTTTTGGGGCGGGCGGTGAAAAACTGTTTTTT. Protein sequence: CASSLNGFGAGGEKLFF.